This is a list of T cell receptor beta chains from one sample in a study of beta chain features in type 1 diabetes. Some clones are missing from TCRdb's copy, which holds only in-frame ones; the method was immunoSEQ multiplex PCR. The table has 220,000 or so clones, around 65% seen once. The source material was naive CD4+ T cells from blood. These receptors originate from a man aged 25 to 45 in good health. Each CDR3 is given with its conserved first and last residue.

len	j_gene	v_gene	CDR3aa
15	TRBJ2-2	TRBV4-2	CASSQDSWNTGELFF
15	TRBJ1-4	TRBV7-2	CASSFIKTKGEKLFF
12	TRBJ2-1	TRBV30	CAWGEFPGEQFF
14	TRBJ2-5	TRBV27	CASARTYTQETQYF
15	TRBJ2-5	TRBV2	CASTMDRGGFETQYF
13	TRBJ2-1	TRBV7-2	CASSSYSYNEQFF
12	TRBJ1-3	TRBV7-9	CASSPRGNTIYF
14	TRBJ2-7	TRBV29-1	CSVTSGRGSYEQYF
11	TRBJ2-3	TRBV5-1	CASSTTDTQYF
12	TRBJ2-5	TRBV5-6	CASSWTAETQYF
15	TRBJ2-1	TRBV7-2	CASSPGLAGFNEQFF
16	TRBJ2-5	TRBV7-2	CASSFYWRSDGETQYF
13	TRBJ2-3	TRBV18	CASSPPGLDTQYF
14	TRBJ2-1	TRBV7-2	CASSLTSGANEQFF
16	TRBJ2-5	TRBV7-2	CASSAKTGGAGETQYF
17	TRBJ1-2	TRBV2	CASSDPLDSGVNYGYTF
13	TRBJ2-1	TRBV29-1	CSVGGLAGNEQFF
14	TRBJ2-4	TRBV30	CAWSVLRTKNIQYF
14	TRBJ2-7	TRBV29-1	CSVTQGSGEYEQYF
15	TRBJ1-2	TRBV28	CASRPPEWAGYGYTF
13	TRBJ2-7	TRBV29-1	CSGSKGSGSEQYF
13	TRBJ1-1	TRBV25-1	CASSERFKTEAFF
15	TRBJ2-3	TRBV7-9	CASSLGTSSLDTQYF
10	TRBJ2-1	TRBV29-1	CSASVNEQFF
15	TRBJ2-1	TRBV9	CASSVASGSWNEQFF
13	TRBJ2-5	TRBV11-2	CASSFMGKETQYF
14	TRBJ2-7	TRBV6-5	CASKRDAMTYEQYF
14	TRBJ2-5	TRBV30	CAWSVASGMETQYF
16	TRBJ2-4	TRBV28	CASRPTPRAGENIQYF
13	TRBJ2-3	TRBV30	CAWAGGLADTQYF
13	TRBJ2-4	TRBV30	CAWKGLAKNIQYF